These 4 T cell receptor beta chains were sequenced from one sample in a study of blood T cell repertoires in COVID-19. Method: immunoSEQ multiplex PCR; TCRdb's copy keeps in-frame clones and lacks some. This sample carries roughly 160,000 clones, roughly four fifths of them seen once, and the ten largest clones take roughly 9.6%. Sequenced input: PBMCs or T cells enriched from blood (not recorded which). The source is a man in his forties or fifties who had recovered from COVID-19.

Comment on this clone: The same CDR3 arises from other DNA sequences in this sample as well. V is TRBV7-2 and J is TRBJ2-3; tentatively, D is TRBD2 (7 bases). In germline, CDR1 is SGHTA, CDR2 FQGNSA. V lost 5 bases to trimming and J lost 3 bases, with 15 bases between them. The CDR3 is 15 residues long. CDR3 loop: CASSPRGASTDTQYF. CDR3 coding DNA: TGTGCCAGCAGCCCCCGGGGGGCCTCGACAGATACGCAGTATTTT. The complete variable domain, with remaining parts taken from reference TRBV7-2 and TRBJ2-3, reads GAGVSQSPSNKVTEKGKDVELRCDPISGHTALYWYRQSLGQGLEFLIYFQGNSAPDKSGLPSDRFSAERTGGSVSTLTIQRTQQEDSAVYLCASSPRGASTDTQYFGPGTRLTVL.

The V gene is TRBV10-2, the J gene TRBJ2-1; 14 bases are a match to TRBD2. V lost 9 bases and J lost 7; bases outside the gene matches: 11. This CDR3 region has 16 residues. CDR1 and CDR2 (germline): WSHSY, SAAADI. The CDR3 bases are TGCGCCAGTGGGTTATGGGGGACTAGCGGGAGAAATGAGCAGTTCTTC. This sequence encodes CASGLWGTSGRNEQFF.

The chain joins TRBV15 to TRBJ2-1; perhaps TRBD2 as D (6 bases). There are 15 residues in the CDR3. Trimming took off 1 base at V and 9 bases at J, with 16 bases between the two ends. Germline V lookup: CDR1 LNHNV, CDR2 YYDKDF (reference sequence). The CDR3 region is CATSRAGEPLLEQFF. For the CDR3, the DNA is TGTGCCACCAGCAGAGCGGGGGAGCCCCTCCTTGAGCAGTTCTTC.

In the case of this clone: This sample includes further DNA sequences coding for the same CDR3. The chain links TRBV6-1 to TRBJ2-3; no reliable D call. V lost 2 bases and J 5 bases, leaving 5 bases between the germline ends. Germline-derived CDR1 and CDR2 are MNHNS and SASEGT. The CDR3 has 12 amino acids. CDR3 sequence reads: CASSEFRDTQYF. The CDR3 DNA follows: TGTGCCAGCAGTGAATTTCGAGATACGCAGTATTTT.